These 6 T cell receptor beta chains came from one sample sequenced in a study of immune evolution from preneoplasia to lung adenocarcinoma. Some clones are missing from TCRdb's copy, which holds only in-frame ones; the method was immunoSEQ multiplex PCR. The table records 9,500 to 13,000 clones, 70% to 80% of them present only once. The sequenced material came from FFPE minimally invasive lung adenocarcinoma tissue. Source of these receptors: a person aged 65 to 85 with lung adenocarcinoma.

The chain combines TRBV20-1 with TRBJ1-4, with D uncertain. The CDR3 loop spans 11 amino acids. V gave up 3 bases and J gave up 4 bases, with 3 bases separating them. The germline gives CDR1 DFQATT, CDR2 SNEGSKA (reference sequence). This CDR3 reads CSASSNEKLFF. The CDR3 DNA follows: TGCAGTGCTAGCAGTAATGAAAAACTGTTTTTT.

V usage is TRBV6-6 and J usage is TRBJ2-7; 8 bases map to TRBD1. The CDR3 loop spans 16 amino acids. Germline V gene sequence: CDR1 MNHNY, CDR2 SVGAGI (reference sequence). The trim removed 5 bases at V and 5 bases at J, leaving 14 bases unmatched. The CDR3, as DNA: TGTGCCAGCAGTCTACGACAGTGGACAGGGAGGAACGAGCAGTACTTC. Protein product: CASSLRQWTGRNEQYF.

The CDR3 sequence is CAWSLGNGYGYTF. The CDR3 bases are TGTGCCTGGAGTTTAGGGAACGGCTATGGCTACACCTTC. V and J are TRBV30 and TRBJ1-2, with no clear D. Trimming took 2 bases from V and 4 from J, leaving 11 bases between them. This CDR3 region has 13 residues. Germline values: CDR1 GTSNPN, CDR2 SVGIG (reference sequence).

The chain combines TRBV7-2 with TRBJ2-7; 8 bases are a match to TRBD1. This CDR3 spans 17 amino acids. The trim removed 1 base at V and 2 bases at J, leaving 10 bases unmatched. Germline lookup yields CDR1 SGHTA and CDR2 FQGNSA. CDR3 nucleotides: TGTGCCAGCAGCTTAGGACTACCGGGACAGGTCGCCTACGAGCAGTACTTC. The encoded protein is CASSLGLPGQVAYEQYF.

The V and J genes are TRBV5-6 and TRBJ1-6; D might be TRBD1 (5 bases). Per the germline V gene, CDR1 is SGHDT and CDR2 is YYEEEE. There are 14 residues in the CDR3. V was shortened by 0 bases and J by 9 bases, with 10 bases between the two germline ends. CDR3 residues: CASSLEWGGSPLHF. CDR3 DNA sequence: TGTGCCAGCAGCTTGGAATGGGGGGGTTCACCCCTCCACTTT.

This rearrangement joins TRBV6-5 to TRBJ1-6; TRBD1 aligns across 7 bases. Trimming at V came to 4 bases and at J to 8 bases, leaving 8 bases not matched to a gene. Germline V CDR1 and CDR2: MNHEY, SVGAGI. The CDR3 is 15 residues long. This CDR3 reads CASSWAQGGDSPLHF. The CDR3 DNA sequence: TGTGCCAGCAGTTGGGCCCAGGGGGGGGATTCACCCCTCCACTTT.